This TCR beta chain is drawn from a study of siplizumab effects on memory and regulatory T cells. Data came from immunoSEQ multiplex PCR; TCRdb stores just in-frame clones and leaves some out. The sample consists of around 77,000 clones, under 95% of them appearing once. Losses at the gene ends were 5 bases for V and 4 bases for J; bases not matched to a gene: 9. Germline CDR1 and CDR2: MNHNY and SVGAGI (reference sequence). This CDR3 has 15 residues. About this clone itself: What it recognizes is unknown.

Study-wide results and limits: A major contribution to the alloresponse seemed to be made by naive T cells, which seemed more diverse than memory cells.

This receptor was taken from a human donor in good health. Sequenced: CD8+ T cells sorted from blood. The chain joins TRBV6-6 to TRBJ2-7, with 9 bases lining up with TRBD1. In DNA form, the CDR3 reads TGTGCCAGCAGTACCACTCGGACAGGGGCTTACGAGCAGTACTTC. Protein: CASSTTRTGAYEQYF.